Following are 22 T cell receptor beta chains from one sample sequenced in a study of blood T cell repertoires in COVID-19. Using immunoSEQ multiplex PCR, the repertoire was profiled, and TCRdb retains in-frame clones only, with some absent. The sample holds approximately 330,000 clones; approximately 86% are singletons and the top ten take 9.5% to 10%. Material: peripheral blood. The receptor set was obtained from a man younger than 45 with COVID-19, enrolled during active disease.

J is TRBJ1-6 and V is TRBV18; 7 bases fit TRBD1. This CDR3 has 17 residues. Germline CDR1 KGHSH, CDR2 LQKENI. V gave up 3 bases and J gave up 0 bases; unmatched junction bases: 5. CDR3 nucleotides: TGTGCCAGCTCACCTTCGGACAGGAGCTCCTATAATTCACCCCTCCACTTT. It is translated as CASSPSDRSSYNSPLHF.

The genes are TRBV12-5 and TRBJ2-6, with TRBD1 as a possible D gene (7 bases). The CDR3 is 18 amino acids. CDR1 and CDR2 from the germline V gene are LGHNT and FRNRAP. The V gene lost 5 bases and the J gene lost 2 bases, with 19 bases spanning the gap. As DNA, the CDR3 is TGTGCTAGTGGTCTCCCCAACAGGGGAGGCACTGGGGCCAACGTCCTGACTTTC. Protein: CASGLPNRGGTGANVLTF.

This clone was observed a single time. The V and J genes are TRBV9 and TRBJ1-4; 12 bases line up with TRBD1. J was trimmed by 8 bases and V by 3 bases; bases with no gene match: 8. CDR3 size: 16 residues. Germline V lookup: CDR1 SGDLS, CDR2 YYNGEE. The CDR3 is CASSERGTGGLEKLFF. For the CDR3, the DNA is TGTGCCAGCAGCGAGAGAGGGACAGGGGGCCTCGAAAAACTGTTTTTT.

The rearrangement links TRBV24-1 to TRBJ2-1; 8 positions match TRBD1. Germline V lookup: CDR1 KGHDR, CDR2 SFDVKD. The V and J ends lost 7 bases and 5 bases, in that order; junction bases with no gene match: 6. The length of the CDR3 is 14 residues. CDR3 in amino acids: CATSSGGWNNEQFF. The CDR3 bases are TGTGCCACCAGCTCAGGGGGCTGGAACAATGAGCAGTTCTTC.

The J gene is TRBJ2-1, the V gene TRBV28, with TRBD2 matching 7 bases. Germline V gene lookup returns CDR1 MDHEN and CDR2 SYDVKM. Losses at the gene ends were 3 bases for V and 3 bases for J; bases not matched to a gene: 11. The CDR3 length is 17 residues. DNA for the CDR3: TGTGCCAGCAGTTTTTATCGGCTAGCGGAGCTCTACAATGAGCAGTTCTTC. Translating it yields CASSFYRLAELYNEQFF.

This chain connects TRBV11-3 to TRBJ2-1; D unresolved. V lost 4 bases and J 4 bases, leaving 8 bases between the germline ends. The CDR3 extends over 13 amino acids. Germline CDR1 SGHNT, CDR2 YENEEA. The CDR3 DNA follows: TGTGCCAGCAGCTCCTCAGGTTACAATGAGCAGTTCTTC. As protein: CASSSSGYNEQFF.

The chain recombines TRBV18 with TRBJ2-1, with 10 bases fitting TRBD1. Per the germline V gene, CDR1 is KGHSH and CDR2 is LQKENI. CDR3 length equals 15 residues. The trim removed 4 bases at V and 3 bases at J, leaving 3 bases unmatched. The CDR3 loop is CASSLGTGDYNEQFF. CDR3 DNA: TGTGCCAGCTCACTTGGGACAGGGGACTACAATGAGCAGTTCTTC.

The rearrangement uses TRBV28 and TRBJ1-5; 8 positions match TRBD1. The CDR3 is 15 amino acids. From germline, CDR1 is MDHEN and CDR2 SYDVKM. After removal of 6 bases from V and 5 bases from J, the junction contained 9 bases not matched to a gene. This CDR3 is CASSRPRQGYQPQHF. The CDR3 nucleotides are TGTGCCAGCAGCCGGCCCCGACAGGGGTATCAGCCCCAGCATTTT.

CDR3: CASSYRGGGNYGYTF. Written as DNA, the CDR3 is TGTGCCAGCAGTTATAGAGGCGGGGGGAACTATGGCTACACCTTC. The chain carries TRBV27 and TRBJ1-2, with D possibly TRBD1 on 5 matching bases. Germline CDR1 MNHEY, CDR2 SMNVEV (reference sequence). The CDR3 has 15 amino acids. Trimming removed 4 bases at V and 2 bases at J, with 14 bases between.

J is TRBJ2-2 and V is TRBV18, with TRBD2 matching over 11 bases. In germline, CDR1 is KGHSH, CDR2 LQKENI. The CDR3 totals 16 residues. V lost 6 bases and J lost 4; bases outside the gene matches: 7. CDR3 sequence: CASSGTGTSGTGELFF. In nucleotides, the CDR3 is TGTGCCAGCTCGGGAACCGGGACTAGCGGCACCGGGGAGCTGTTTTTT.

This sequence joins TRBV27 and TRBJ1-6; D ambiguous. CDR1 MNHEY and CDR2 SMNVEV come from the germline V gene (reference sequence). V was pared by 4 bases and J by 6 bases, with 10 bases between. The CDR3 consists of 14 residues. The CDR3 DNA reads as TGTGCCAGCAGTTCTACCGGTCTTAATTCACCCCTCCACTTT. It translates to CASSSTGLNSPLHF.

The chain links TRBV29-1 to TRBJ1-3; D not resolved. V was cut by 5 bases and J by 7 bases, with 12 bases left in between. Germline V gene sequence: CDR1 SQVTM, CDR2 ANQGSEA. The CDR3 runs to 12 residues. This CDR3 is CSVKGSGNTIYF. The CDR3, as DNA: TGCAGCGTTAAAGGGTCGGGGAACACCATATATTTT.

V and J are TRBV7-3 and TRBJ2-5; D is undetermined. CDR1 is SGHTA and CDR2 is FQGTGA in the germline V gene. V lost 3 bases and J lost 5, with 10 bases in between. The CDR3 has 13 amino acids. The DNA of the CDR3 is TGTGCCAGCAGCTTGGCGATAGCTGAGACCCAGTACTTC. Its protein product is CASSLAIAETQYF.

The V call is TRBV3-1 (or the pseudogene TRBV3-2), the J call TRBJ2-1; D is perhaps TRBD2 (6 bases). V lost 0 bases, J lost 3 bases, and 12 bases lay in between. The CDR3 runs to 16 residues. CDR1 and CDR2 (germline): LGHDT, YNNKEL (reference sequence). The CDR3 nucleotides are TGTGCCAGCAGCCAAGAAGGCGGAGGGGTCTACAATGAGCAGTTCTTC. Its protein is CASSQEGGGVYNEQFF.

V gene TRBV12-3 or TRBV12-4 combines with J gene TRBJ2-7, with a possible D match to TRBD2 (5 bases). The CDR3 loop spans 13 amino acids. The V and J ends lost 6 bases and 1 base respectively, with 10 bases between them. The CDR3, as DNA: TGTGCCAGCAGCCTCGGACTTTCCTACGAGCAGTACTTC. Amino acid sequence: CASSLGLSYEQYF.

The chain couples TRBV6-5 to TRBJ2-1; 14 bases match TRBD2. CDR1 is MNHEY and CDR2 is SVGAGI in the germline V gene. The CDR3 length is 15 residues. Germline trimming cut 6 bases from V and 6 bases from J; bases unmatched to any gene: 4. CDR3 residues: CASSGGLAGVNEQFF. CDR3 coding DNA: TGTGCCAGCAGCGGGGGACTAGCGGGAGTCAATGAGCAGTTCTTC.

This chain connects TRBV5-1 to TRBJ2-2, with 14 nucleotides matching TRBD2. Germline V gives CDR1 SGHRS, CDR2 YFSETQ. This CDR3 is built from 16 residues. The trim removed 4 bases at V and 4 bases at J, leaving 3 bases unmatched. In DNA, the CDR3 is TGCGCCAGCAGCGTGACTAGCGGGAGGGCCACCGGGGAGCTGTTTTTT. It is translated as CASSVTSGRATGELFF.

The chain combines TRBV27 with TRBJ2-1; no clear D gene. CDR3 length: 12 residues. In germline, CDR1 is MNHEY, CDR2 SMNVEV (reference sequence). The V end was cut by 3 bases, the J end by 5 bases, with 5 bases between. DNA for the CDR3: TGTGCCAGCAGTTTCAGTAACAATGAGCAGTTCTTC. It translates to CASSFSNNEQFF.

This chain connects TRBV4-2 to TRBJ1-4; the D gene is possibly TRBD1 (6 bases). Trimming left V 4 bases short and J 5 bases short, with 23 bases between. The CDR3 covers 18 residues. In germline, CDR1 is LGHNA, CDR2 YNFKEQ. CDR3 sequence reads: CASSPTPGLGGSNEKLFF. As DNA, the CDR3 is TGTGCCAGCAGCCCGACCCCGGGCCTTGGGGGCTCGAATGAAAAACTGTTTTTT.

The chain uses TRBV5-1 and TRBJ2-1, with 8 bases identical to TRBD1. V trimming: 4 bases; J trimming: 10 bases; junction bases outside the gene matches: 7. Germline assignment: CDR1 SGHRS and CDR2 YFSETQ. This CDR3 spans 13 amino acids. The CDR3 nucleotides read TGCGCCAGCAGCACGCAGGGGGCCAGAGAGCAGTTCTTC. Translation: CASSTQGAREQFF. Full variable domain (remainder filled in from reference TRBV5-1 and TRBJ2-1): KAGVTQTPRYLIKTRGQQVTLSCSPISGHRSVSWYQQTPGQGLQFLFEYFSETQRNKGNFPGRFSGRQFSNSRSEMNVSTLELGDSALYLCASSTQGAREQFFGPGTRLTVL.

This clone showed up just once. This chain links TRBV27 with TRBJ1-1; 8 bases map to TRBD1. Germline V gives CDR1 MNHEY, CDR2 SMNVEV (reference sequence). The CDR3 length is 14 residues. With 8 bases clipped from V and 1 base from J, the junction kept 6 bases outside the gene matches. CDR3 in amino acids: CASYRDRTNTEAFF. Written as DNA, the CDR3 is TGTGCCAGCTATAGGGACAGGACGAACACTGAAGCTTTCTTT.

The chain uses TRBV10-3 and TRBJ2-1, with 9 nucleotides matching TRBD2. The CDR3 contains 16 residues. The germline V gene has CDR1 ENHRY and CDR2 SYGVKD. Trimming at V came to 0 bases and at J to 8 bases, leaving 8 bases not matched to a gene. CDR3 protein: CAISESRSSGADEQFF. In nucleotides, the CDR3 is TGTGCCATCAGTGAGTCTCGATCTAGCGGGGCCGATGAGCAGTTCTTC.